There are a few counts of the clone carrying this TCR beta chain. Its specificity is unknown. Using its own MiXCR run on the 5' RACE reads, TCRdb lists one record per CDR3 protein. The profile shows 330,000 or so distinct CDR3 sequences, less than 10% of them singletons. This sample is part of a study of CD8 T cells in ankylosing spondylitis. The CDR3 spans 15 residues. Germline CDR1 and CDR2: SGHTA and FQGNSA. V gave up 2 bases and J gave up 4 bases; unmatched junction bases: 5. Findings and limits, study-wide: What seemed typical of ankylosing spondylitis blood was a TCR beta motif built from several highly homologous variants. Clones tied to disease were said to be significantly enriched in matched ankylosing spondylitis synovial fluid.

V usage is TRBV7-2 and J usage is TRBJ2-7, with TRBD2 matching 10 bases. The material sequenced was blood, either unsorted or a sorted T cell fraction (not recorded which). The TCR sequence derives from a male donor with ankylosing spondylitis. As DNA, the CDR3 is TGTGCCAGCAGCTTAACGTCTAGCGGGAGTTACGAGCAGTACTTC. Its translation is CASSLTSSGSYEQYF. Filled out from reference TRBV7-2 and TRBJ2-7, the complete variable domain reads GAGVSQSPSNKVTEKGKDVELRCDPISGHTALYWYRQSLGQGLEFLIYFQGNSAPDKSGLPSDRFSAERTGGSVSTLTIQRTQQEDSAVYLCASSLTSSGSYEQYFGPGTRLTVT.